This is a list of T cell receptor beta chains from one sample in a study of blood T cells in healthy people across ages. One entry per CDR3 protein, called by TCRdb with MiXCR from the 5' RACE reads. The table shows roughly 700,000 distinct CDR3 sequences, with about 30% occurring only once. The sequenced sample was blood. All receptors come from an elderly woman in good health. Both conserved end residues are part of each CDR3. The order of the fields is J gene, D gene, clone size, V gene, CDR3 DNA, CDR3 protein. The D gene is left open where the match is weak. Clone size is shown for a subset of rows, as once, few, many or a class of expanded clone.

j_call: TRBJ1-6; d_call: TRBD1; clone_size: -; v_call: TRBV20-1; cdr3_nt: TGCAGTGCTCCAACCGGGACAGATAATTCACCCCTCCACTTT; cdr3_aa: CSAPTGTDNSPLHF
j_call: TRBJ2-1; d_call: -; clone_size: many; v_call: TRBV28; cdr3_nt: TGTGCCAGCAGTTTAGTAGACGGCGGACCCAGCTACAATGAGCAGTTCTTC; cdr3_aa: CASSLVDGGPSYNEQFF
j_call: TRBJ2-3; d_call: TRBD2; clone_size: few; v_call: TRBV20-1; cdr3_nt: TGCAGTGCTAGAGATTGGTCTAGCGGGAGCACAGATACGCAGTATTTT; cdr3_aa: CSARDWSSGSTDTQYF
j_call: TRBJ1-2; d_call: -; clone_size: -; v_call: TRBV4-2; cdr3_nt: TGTGCCAGCAGCCACGATCCGAACAGGTCAGGCTACACCTTC; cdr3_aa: CASSHDPNRSGYTF
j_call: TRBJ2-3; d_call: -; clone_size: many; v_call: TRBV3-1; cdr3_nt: TGTGCCAGCAGCCAACGCGAAGATACGCAGTATTTT; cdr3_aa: CASSQREDTQYF
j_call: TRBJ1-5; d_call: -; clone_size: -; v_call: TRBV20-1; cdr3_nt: TGCAGTGCTAGAGGACCGGGACACACAACGATTCAGCCCCAGCATTTT; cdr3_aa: CSARGPGHTTIQPQHF
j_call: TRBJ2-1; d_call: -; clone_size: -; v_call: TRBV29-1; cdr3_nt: TGCGGCGGTGGGGTAAGGAGGGCTGAGCAGTTCTTC; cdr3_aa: CGGGVRRAEQFF
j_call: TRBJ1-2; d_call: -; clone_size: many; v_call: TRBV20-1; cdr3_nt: TGCAGTGCTAGAGAAAGGGGCCCCAAGGGGGGCTACACCTTC; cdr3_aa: CSARERGPKGGYTF
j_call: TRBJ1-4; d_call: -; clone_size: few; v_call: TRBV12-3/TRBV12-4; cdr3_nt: TGTGCCAGCGGATCAGGCAGGCTTAATGAAAAACGGTTTTTT; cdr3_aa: CASGSGRLNEKRFF
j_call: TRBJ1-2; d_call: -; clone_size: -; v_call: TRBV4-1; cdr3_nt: TGCGCCAGCAGCCAAGATCCGGCTAACTATGGCTACACCTTC; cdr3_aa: CASSQDPANYGYTF
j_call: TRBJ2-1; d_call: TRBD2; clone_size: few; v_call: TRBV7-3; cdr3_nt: TGTGCCAGCAGCCCAGGGCTAGCGGGGGGCCTCGGCTACAATGAGCAGTTCTTC; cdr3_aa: CASSPGLAGGLGYNEQFF
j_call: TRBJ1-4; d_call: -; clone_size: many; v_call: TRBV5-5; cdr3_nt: TGTGCCAGCAGCTGGACAGCTGCAACTAATGAAAAACTGTTTTTT; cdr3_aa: CASSWTAATNEKLFF
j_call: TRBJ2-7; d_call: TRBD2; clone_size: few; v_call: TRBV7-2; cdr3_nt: TGTGCCAGCAGCCCCCCAGCGGGAGCGGCCTACGAGCAGTACTTC; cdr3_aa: CASSPPAGAAYEQYF
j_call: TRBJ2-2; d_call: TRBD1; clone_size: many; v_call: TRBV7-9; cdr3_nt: TGTGCCAGCAGCTTAGACGGCAGGGGGACCGGGGAGCTGTTTTTT; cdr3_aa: CASSLDGRGTGELFF
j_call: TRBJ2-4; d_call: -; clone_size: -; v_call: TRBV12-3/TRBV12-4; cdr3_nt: TGTGCCAGCAGTTCCGGCCCCGCGGTCCAGTACTTC; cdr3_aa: CASSSGPAVQYF
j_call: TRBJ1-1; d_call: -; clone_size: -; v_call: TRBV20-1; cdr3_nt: TGCAGTGCTAGAGATCCCCAGGGGACCACTGAAGCTTTCTTT; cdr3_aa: CSARDPQGTTEAFF
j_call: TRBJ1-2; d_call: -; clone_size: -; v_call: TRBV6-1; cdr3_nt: TGTGCCAGCAGTGAACGGCTGATACCCTATGACTACACCTTC; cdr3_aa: CASSERLIPYDYTF
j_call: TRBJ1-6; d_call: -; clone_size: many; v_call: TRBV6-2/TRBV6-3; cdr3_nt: TGTGCCAGCAGAACCGACAGGAGTAATTCACCCCTCCACTTT; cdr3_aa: CASRTDRSNSPLHF
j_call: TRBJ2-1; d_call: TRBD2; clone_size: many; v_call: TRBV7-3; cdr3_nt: TGTGCCAGCAGCTTATCTAGCGGGGGCTACAATGAGCAGTTCTTC; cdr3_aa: CASSLSSGGYNEQFF
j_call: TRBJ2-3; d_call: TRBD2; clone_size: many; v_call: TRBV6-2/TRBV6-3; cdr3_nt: TGTGCCAGCAGACAAGCGGGGGGACTCGCAGATACGCAGTATTTT; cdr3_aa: CASRQAGGLADTQYF
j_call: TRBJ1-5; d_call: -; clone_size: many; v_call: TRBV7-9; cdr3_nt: TGTGCCAGCAGCTCCGAGGGCAGTTCGGCCCAGCCCCAGCATTTT; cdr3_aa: CASSSEGSSAQPQHF
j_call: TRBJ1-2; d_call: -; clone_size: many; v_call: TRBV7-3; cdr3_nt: TGTGCCAGCAGCCTCGGGTCTCCATCGGATGGCTACACCTTC; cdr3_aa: CASSLGSPSDGYTF
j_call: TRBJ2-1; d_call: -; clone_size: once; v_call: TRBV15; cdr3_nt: TGTGCCACCAGCAGAGATCGGGGTCTTCGTGGTTCCTACAATGAGCAGTTCTTC; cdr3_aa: CATSRDRGLRGSYNEQFF
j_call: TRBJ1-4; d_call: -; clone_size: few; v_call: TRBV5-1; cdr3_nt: TGCGCCAGCAGCTTGGGACGGCCTCGTGAAAAACTGTTTTTT; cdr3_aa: CASSLGRPREKLFF
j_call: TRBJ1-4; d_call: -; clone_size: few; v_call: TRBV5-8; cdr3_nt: TGTGCCAGCAGCTTGGACTCGGTAGGGAAACTGTTTTTT; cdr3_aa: CASSLDSVGKLFF
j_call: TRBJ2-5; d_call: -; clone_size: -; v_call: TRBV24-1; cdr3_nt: TGTGTCACCAGTGAAGTTATCGGGCAGGTTGAGACCCAGTACTTC; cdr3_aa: CVTSEVIGQVETQYF
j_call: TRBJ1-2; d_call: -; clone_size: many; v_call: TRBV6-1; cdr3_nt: TGTGCCAGCATAATGGGACACCTCCTCGAGTATGGCTACACCTTC; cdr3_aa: CASIMGHLLEYGYTF
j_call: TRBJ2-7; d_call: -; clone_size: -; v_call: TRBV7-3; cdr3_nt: TGTGCCAGCAGCTCCAGACCCAATGAGCAGTACTTC; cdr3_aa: CASSSRPNEQYF
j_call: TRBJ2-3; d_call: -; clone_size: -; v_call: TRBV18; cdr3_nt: TGTGCCAGCTCACCAAAAGTAGGCACAGATACGCAGTATTTT; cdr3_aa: CASSPKVGTDTQYF
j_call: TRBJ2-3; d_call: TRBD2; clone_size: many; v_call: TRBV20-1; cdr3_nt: TGCAGTGCTCGGACTAGCGGGGGGACAGATACGCAGTATTTT; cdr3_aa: CSARTSGGTDTQYF
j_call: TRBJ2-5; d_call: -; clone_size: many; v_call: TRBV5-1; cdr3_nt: TGCGCCAGTGGACAGATGGGCCAAGAGACCCAGTACTTC; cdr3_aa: CASGQMGQETQYF
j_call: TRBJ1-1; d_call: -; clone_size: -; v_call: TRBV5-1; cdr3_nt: TGCGCCAGCAGCTTGGGACAGGTCCACACTGAAGCTTTCTTT; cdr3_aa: CASSLGQVHTEAFF
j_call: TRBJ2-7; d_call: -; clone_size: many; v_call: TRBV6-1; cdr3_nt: TGTGCCTCAGAAAACTACGAGCAGTACTTC; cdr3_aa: CASENYEQYF
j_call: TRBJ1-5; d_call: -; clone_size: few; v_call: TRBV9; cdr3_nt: TGTGCCAGCAGCGAGGGGGTCCTGAGCAATCAGCCCCAGCATTTT; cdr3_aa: CASSEGVLSNQPQHF
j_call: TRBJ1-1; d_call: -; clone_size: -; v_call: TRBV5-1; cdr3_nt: TGCGCCAGCAGCTTGGAAATGGTTTTTGGTACTGAAGCTTTCTTT; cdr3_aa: CASSLEMVFGTEAFF
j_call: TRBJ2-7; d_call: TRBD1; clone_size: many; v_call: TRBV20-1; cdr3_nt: TGCAGTGCTAGAATTTCCAGGGGGAACTCCTACGAGCAGTACTTC; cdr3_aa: CSARISRGNSYEQYF
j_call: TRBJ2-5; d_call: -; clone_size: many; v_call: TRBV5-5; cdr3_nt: TGTGCCAGCAACTCCCTCCGCAGGGCCTTACAAGAGACCCAGTACTTC; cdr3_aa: CASNSLRRALQETQYF
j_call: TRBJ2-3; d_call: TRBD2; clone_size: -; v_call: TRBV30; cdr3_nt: TGTGCCTGGAGTCGTCTAGCGGGGAGACGCGATACGCAGTATTTT; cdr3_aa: CAWSRLAGRRDTQYF
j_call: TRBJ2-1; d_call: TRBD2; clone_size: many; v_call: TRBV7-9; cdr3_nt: TGTGCCAGCAGCCGCGGAGCGGGGGTTCGCTCCTACAATGAGCAGTTCTTC; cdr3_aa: CASSRGAGVRSYNEQFF
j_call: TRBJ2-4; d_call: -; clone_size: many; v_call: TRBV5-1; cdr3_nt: TGCGCCAGCAGCTTGGGAACAGGGATAGCCAAAAACATTCAGTACTTC; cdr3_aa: CASSLGTGIAKNIQYF
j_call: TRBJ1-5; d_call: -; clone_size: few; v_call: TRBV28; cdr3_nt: TGTGCCAGCAGTTTTTCCCGGGGTTATAGCAATCAGCCCCAGCATTTT; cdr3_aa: CASSFSRGYSNQPQHF
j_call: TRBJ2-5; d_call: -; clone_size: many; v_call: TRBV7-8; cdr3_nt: TGTGCCAGCAGCAGCGATGGACAGAACCAAGAGACCCAGTACTTC; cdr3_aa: CASSSDGQNQETQYF
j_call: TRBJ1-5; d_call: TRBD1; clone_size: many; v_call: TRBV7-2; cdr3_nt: TGTGCCAGCAGCTCCGACAGGGTTGGTCAGCCCCAGCATTTT; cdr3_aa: CASSSDRVGQPQHF
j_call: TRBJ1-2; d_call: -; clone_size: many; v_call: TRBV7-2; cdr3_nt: TGTGCCAGCAGCGCGGGCTATGGCTACACCTTC; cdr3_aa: CASSAGYGYTF
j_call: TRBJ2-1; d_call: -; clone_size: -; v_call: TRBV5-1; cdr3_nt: TGTGCCAGCAGCTTGGCTGCGGGGGCGAGGGATGAGCAGTTCTTC; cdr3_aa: CASSLAAGARDEQFF
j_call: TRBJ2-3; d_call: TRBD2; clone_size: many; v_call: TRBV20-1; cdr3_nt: TGCAGTGCTAGCCGGACTAGAGGGAGCACAGATACGCAGTATTTT; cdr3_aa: CSASRTRGSTDTQYF
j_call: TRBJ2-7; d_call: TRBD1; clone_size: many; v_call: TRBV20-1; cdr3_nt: TGCAGTGCTAACCCGGGACAGGTAACCTACGAGCAGTACTTC; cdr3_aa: CSANPGQVTYEQYF
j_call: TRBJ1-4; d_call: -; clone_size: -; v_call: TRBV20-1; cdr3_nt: TGCAGTGCTAGCAGGGGCCTTAATGAAAAACTGTTTTTT; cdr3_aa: CSASRGLNEKLFF
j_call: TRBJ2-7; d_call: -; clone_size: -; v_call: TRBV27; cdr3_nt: TGTGCCAGCAGTTTGGGCAGTGTTTACGAGCAGTACTTC; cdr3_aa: CASSLGSVYEQYF
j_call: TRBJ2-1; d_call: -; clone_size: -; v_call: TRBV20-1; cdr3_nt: TGCAGTGCCCCGGACTACAATGAGCAGTTCTTC; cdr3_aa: CSAPDYNEQFF
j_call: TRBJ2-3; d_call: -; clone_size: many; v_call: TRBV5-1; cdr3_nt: TGCGCCAGCAGCTTTCTTGGGTTCGCTACCTCCACTAGCACAGATACGCAGTATTTT; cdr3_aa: CASSFLGFATSTSTDTQYF
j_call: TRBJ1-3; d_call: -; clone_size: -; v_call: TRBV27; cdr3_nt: TGTGCCAGCAGTTTCTCAGGGGCGCTTGGAAACACCATATATTTT; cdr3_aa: CASSFSGALGNTIYF
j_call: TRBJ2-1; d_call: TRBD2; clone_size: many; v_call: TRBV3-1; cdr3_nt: TGTGCCAGCAGTGCTGCTAGCGGGGGGTGGGGTGAGCAGTTCTTC; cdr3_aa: CASSAASGGWGEQFF
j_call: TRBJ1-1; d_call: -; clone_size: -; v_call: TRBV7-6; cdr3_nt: TGTGCCAGCAGCCGATCTTATGACATGAACACTGAAGCTTTCTTT; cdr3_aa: CASSRSYDMNTEAFF
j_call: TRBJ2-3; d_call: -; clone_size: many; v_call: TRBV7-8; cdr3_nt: TGTGCCAGCAGCAGGTATCCAGAGGCAGATACGCAGTATTTT; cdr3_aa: CASSRYPEADTQYF
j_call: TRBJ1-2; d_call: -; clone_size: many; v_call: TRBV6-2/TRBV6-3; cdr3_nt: TGTGCCAGCAGCGATGACAGGCCCTATGGCTACACCTTC; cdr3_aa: CASSDDRPYGYTF
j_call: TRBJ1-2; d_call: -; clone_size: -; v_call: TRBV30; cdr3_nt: TGTGCCTGGAGTAGGGGGGAAACGAATGGCTACACCTTC; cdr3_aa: CAWSRGETNGYTF